The TCR beta chain under discussion was sequenced for a study of beta chain features in type 1 diabetes. Study background: In all, about 100,000,000 sorted cells from all samples were analyzed. Overall study findings and caveats: TCRB CDR3 length was moderately but significantly reduced in all four CD4+ subsets of Type 1 diabetes patients. Within the patient group, naive, central memory and Treg TCRB repertoires appeared more similar to each other than within healthy donors.

Every isolated RNA sample was fully reverse transcribed, so sequencing captured expressed TCRB transcripts. Some clones are missing from TCRdb's copy, which holds only in-frame ones; the method was immunoSEQ multiplex PCR. Of about 650,000 clones in the sample, around 12% were seen once. By way of CD45RO/CCR7/CD25/CD127/CD95/CD27, the CD4+ regulatory, stem cell-like memory, central memory and naive cells were sorted. The CDR3 runs 15 residues. Trimming cost V 2 bases and J 0 bases; bases outside gene matches: 2. CDR1 is SGDLS, CDR2 YYNGEE, per germline. With regard to this clone: As yet, its antigen is unknown.

The rearrangement uses TRBV9 and TRBJ2-3, with TRBD2 identical over 8 bases. This receptor was obtained from a man aged 25 to 40 with type 1 diabetes. The material sequenced was naive CD4+ T cells from blood. In DNA, the CDR3 is TGTGCCAGCAGCGTGGGACTAGATAGCACAGATACGCAGTATTTT. Encoded protein: CASSVGLDSTDTQYF.